These 6 T cell receptor beta chains share one sample of origin, sequenced in a study of T cells in Graves' hyperthyroidism and ophthalmopathy. What was amplified from RNA transcripts were TCR beta CDR3 regions. HTBI primers were employed in a first-round RT-PCR of the TCR CDR3. Each CDR3 protein is one row after TCRdb ran MiXCR on the multiplex PCR reads. The table has about 420,000 distinct CDR3 sequences, roughly 14% seen once. Specimen: blood. The receptor source for this set is a woman aged 18 to 35 with Graves' hyperthyroidism.

The sample holds many counts of this clonotype. This sequence joins TRBV27 and TRBJ2-7; D gene uncertain. This CDR3 comprises 16 residues. V dropped 5 bases and J dropped 2 bases, with 19 bases sitting between them. CDR1 is MNHEY, CDR2 SMNVEV, per germline (reference sequence). CDR3 in DNA: TGTGCCAGCAGTACCTTTTTTAACGGACGTACCTACGAGCAGTACTTC. Protein: CASSTFFNGRTYEQYF.

This clonotype has more than one count but fewer than ten. The chain couples TRBV19 to TRBJ2-1; a possible D gene is TRBD1 (5 bases). Germline lookup yields CDR1 LNHDA and CDR2 SQIVND (reference sequence). This CDR3 spans 13 amino acids. The ends were cut back, 11 bases at V and 0 bases at J, with 11 bases in the middle. As DNA, the CDR3 is TGTGCCGTGGGGCTCGACTCCTACAATGAGCAGTTCTTC. It translates to CAVGLDSYNEQFF.

The chain combines TRBV7-9 with TRBJ1-2; D ambiguous. Germline-derived CDR1 and CDR2 are SEHNR and FQNEAQ (reference sequence). The germline V and J ends were trimmed by 8 bases and 3 bases, with 19 bases remaining between them. The CDR3 totals 15 residues. DNA for the CDR3: TGTGCCAGCGGTAGTGTTGGTGTATATTACTATGGCTACACCTTC. Its translation: CASGSVGVYYYGYTF.

The chain employs TRBV14 and TRBJ1-1, with D tentatively TRBD1 (5 bases). The CDR3 has 16 residues. Germline CDR1 is SGHDN and CDR2 is FVKESK. V lost 2 bases and J lost 2, with 15 bases in between. The CDR3 reads CASSQFQGFRNTEAFF. CDR3 DNA: TGTGCCAGCAGCCAATTTCAGGGATTTAGAAACACTGAAGCTTTCTTT.

This clonotype was detected many times. This sequence joins TRBV28 and TRBJ1-4; D might be TRBD1 (5 bases). V lost 4 bases to trimming and J lost 6 bases, with 18 bases between them. The CDR3 sequence is 16 residues long. Germline CDR1 MDHEN, CDR2 SYDVKM. This CDR3 reads CASSSPEPRGDEKLFF. Written as DNA, the CDR3 is TGTGCCAGCAGTTCCCCTGAACCAAGGGGAGATGAAAAACTGTTTTTT.

This clonotype was observed a handful of times. The chain has TRBV7-9 and TRBJ2-7, with TRBD2 as a possible D gene (6 bases). Trimming cost V 1 base and J 3 bases, with 25 bases left between them. This CDR3 spans 19 amino acids. The germline CDR1 and CDR2 sequences are SEHNR and FQNEAQ (reference sequence). CDR3 sequence (DNA): TGTGCCAGCAGCTTAGTAAGTGGTCACAGCGTTTGGGGGGTCTACGAGCAGTACTTC. It encodes CASSLVSGHSVWGVYEQYF. Using reference TRBV7-9 and TRBJ2-7 for the parts outside the CDR3, the full variable domain is DTGVSQNPRHKITKRGQNVTFRCDPISEHNRLYWYRQTLGQGPEFLTYFQNEAQLEKSRLLSDRFSAERPKGSFSTLEIQRTEQGDSAMYLCASSLVSGHSVWGVYEQYFGPGTRLTVT.